The 10 T cell receptor beta chains in this list originate from one sample, sequenced in a study of long-term antiretroviral therapy in people with HIV. Survey level was the resolution at which the v3.0 immunoSEQ assay ran. Sequencing used immunoSEQ multiplex PCR; TCRdb keeps in-frame clones, though not all of them. In the table there are tens of thousands of clones, 70% to 90% of which are singletons. The source was unsorted PBMCs, collected approximately 4.8 years after starting antiretroviral therapy. These receptors all stem from a man aged 35-49 years with HIV.

The chain carries TRBV28 and TRBJ2-7; 8 bases map to TRBD2. This CDR3 has 13 amino acids. J lost 6 bases, V lost 7 bases, and 8 bases had no gene match. Germline V gives CDR1 MDHEN, CDR2 SYDVKM. The CDR3 sequence is CASISGGVGEQYF. Written as DNA, the CDR3 is TGTGCCAGCATTTCGGGGGGGGTCGGCGAGCAGTACTTC.

The chain has TRBV10-1 and TRBJ2-2; 10 positions match TRBD1. The germline gives CDR1 WNHNN, CDR2 SYGVQD (reference sequence). After removal of 4 bases from V and 3 bases from J, the junction contained 5 bases not matched to a gene. The CDR3 has 16 amino acids. CDR3 sequence: CASSGGQGMDTGELFF. The CDR3 DNA follows: TGCGCCAGCAGTGGGGGACAGGGGATGGACACCGGGGAGCTGTTTTTT.

This clone was counted a few times. The genes are TRBV19 and TRBJ1-6, with 7 bases matching TRBD1. After removal of 7 bases from V and 9 bases from J, the junction contained 3 bases not matched to a gene. The germline gives CDR1 LNHDA, CDR2 SQIVND (reference sequence). The CDR3 runs to 12 residues. The CDR3 loop is CASTQGVSPLHF. The DNA for the CDR3 is TGTGCCAGTACCCAGGGGGTTTCACCCCTCCACTTT.

In this sample, this clone turned up once. The rearrangement uses TRBV18 and TRBJ2-1; 7 nucleotides match TRBD1. V shed 5 bases and J 3 bases; nucleotides not matched to a gene: 7. This CDR3 is built from 15 residues. CDR1 is KGHSH, CDR2 LQKENI, per germline. The CDR3 nucleotides read TGTGCCAGCTCATTGGGAACAGGGGTCTACAATGAGCAGTTCTTC. Residues: CASSLGTGVYNEQFF. Full variable domain (missing parts from reference TRBV18 and TRBJ2-1): NAGVMQNPRHLVRRRGQEARLRCSPMKGHSHVYWYRQLPEEGLKFMVYLQKENIIDESGMPKERFSAEFPKEGPSILRIQQVVRGDSAAYFCASSLGTGVYNEQFFGPGTRLTVL.

This chain joins TRBV29-1 and TRBJ2-7; D not certain. The CDR3 loop spans 11 amino acids. V was pared by 2 bases and J by 3 bases, with 5 bases between. The V gene's germline CDR1 is SQVTM and CDR2 ANQGSEA. This CDR3 reads CSVERDYEQYF. The CDR3 nucleotides are TGCAGCGTTGAAAGGGACTACGAGCAGTACTTC.

This chain uses TRBV6-5 with TRBJ1-1; D is unresolved. The germline V gene encodes CDR1 MNHEY and CDR2 SVGAGI. Trimming removed 6 bases from V and 4 bases from J, with 12 bases in between. The CDR3 is 13 amino acids. CDR3 bases: TGTGCCAGCAGAAGACCTACATTCACTGAAGCTTTCTTT. Its translation: CASRRPTFTEAFF.

This clone was seen only a few times. V is TRBV18 and J is TRBJ1-1, with 10 bases that match TRBD1. The CDR3 is 13 residues long. V dropped 7 bases and J dropped 9; count of bases not matched to a gene: 8. Germline CDR1 KGHSH, CDR2 LQKENI. DNA for the CDR3: TGTGCCAGCTTGACAGGGGGCGATCAGAAAGCTTTCTTT. It specifies CASLTGGDQKAFF.

The chain uses TRBV5-6 and TRBJ2-5, with a tentative D call TRBD1 (6 bases). Looked up from germline, CDR1 is SGHDT and CDR2 is YYEEEE. This CDR3 is 14 amino acids long. V was shortened by 0 bases and J by 5 bases, with 11 bases between the two germline ends. The CDR3 here is CASSLAQGSETQYF. CDR3 coding DNA: TGTGCCAGCAGCTTGGCGCAGGGGTCGGAGACCCAGTACTTC.

The chain joins TRBV6-1 to TRBJ2-2; D may match TRBD1 or TRBD2 (5 bases each). The CDR3 contains 13 residues. Per the germline V gene, CDR1 is MNHNS and CDR2 is SASEGT. Trimming cost V 1 base and J 12 bases, with 12 bases left between them. CDR3 sequence (DNA): TGTGCCAGCAGTGAAGGAGGGGTTTTGAAGCTGTTTTTT. It codes for CASSEGGVLKLFF.

The chain joins TRBV9 to TRBJ2-7, with D possibly matching TRBD2 (6 bases). This CDR3 has 14 amino acids. Germline CDR1 and CDR2: SGDLS and YYNGEE. V lost 0 bases, J lost 3 bases, and 10 bases lay in between. CDR3 amino acids: CASSVDPTSYEQYF. As DNA, the CDR3 is TGTGCCAGCAGCGTAGACCCGACTAGCTACGAGCAGTACTTC.